The rows below give T cell receptor beta chains drawn from one sample of a study of human T cells and chemical hapten exposure. TCRdb re-called the RACE reads with MiXCR, one entry per CDR3 protein. The sample holds about 68,000 distinct CDR3 sequences; about a tenth are singletons and the top ten take roughly 5%. Material: whole blood, obtained in connection with sensitization to the hapten diphenylcyclopropenone (DPC). These receptors came from a woman between 50 and 59 years old with alopecia areata. Some clones in this sample may be carry-over from other donors' samples. The conserved cysteine and the conserved F or W are not part of the CDR3 here. Each record gives: J gene, V gene, CDR3 protein.

>TRBJ1-4|TRBV28
ASSLFGRVEKLF
>TRBJ2-2|TRBV30
AWMLRTGELF
>TRBJ2-7|TRBV20-1
SARQGSSYEQY
>TRBJ1-2|TRBV12-3/TRBV12-4
ASSLAGGNYGYT
>TRBJ2-1|TRBV29-1
SVEPGGPINEQF
>TRBJ2-2|TRBV29-1
SVGRMNTGELF
>TRBJ2-1|TRBV9
ASNPGLQYNEQF
>TRBJ1-6|TRBV4-2
ASSQDLPGSVLNSPLH
>TRBJ1-2|TRBV27
ASSSVDRERGYT
>TRBJ2-5|TRBV12-3/TRBV12-4
ASSREGERETQY
>TRBJ1-1|TRBV9
ASSSDRRTEAF
>TRBJ1-4|TRBV28
ASSPAGITNEKLF
>TRBJ1-5|TRBV29-1
SVALGQPSNQPQH
>TRBJ1-5|TRBV9
ASSVGPASNQPQH
>TRBJ2-3|TRBV7-9
ASSFGTALDTDTQY
>TRBJ1-6|TRBV30
AWSERGQIRSPLH
>TRBJ2-3|TRBV7-2
ASSRQSVVLDTQY
>TRBJ2-3|TRBV5-1
ASSFISTDTQY